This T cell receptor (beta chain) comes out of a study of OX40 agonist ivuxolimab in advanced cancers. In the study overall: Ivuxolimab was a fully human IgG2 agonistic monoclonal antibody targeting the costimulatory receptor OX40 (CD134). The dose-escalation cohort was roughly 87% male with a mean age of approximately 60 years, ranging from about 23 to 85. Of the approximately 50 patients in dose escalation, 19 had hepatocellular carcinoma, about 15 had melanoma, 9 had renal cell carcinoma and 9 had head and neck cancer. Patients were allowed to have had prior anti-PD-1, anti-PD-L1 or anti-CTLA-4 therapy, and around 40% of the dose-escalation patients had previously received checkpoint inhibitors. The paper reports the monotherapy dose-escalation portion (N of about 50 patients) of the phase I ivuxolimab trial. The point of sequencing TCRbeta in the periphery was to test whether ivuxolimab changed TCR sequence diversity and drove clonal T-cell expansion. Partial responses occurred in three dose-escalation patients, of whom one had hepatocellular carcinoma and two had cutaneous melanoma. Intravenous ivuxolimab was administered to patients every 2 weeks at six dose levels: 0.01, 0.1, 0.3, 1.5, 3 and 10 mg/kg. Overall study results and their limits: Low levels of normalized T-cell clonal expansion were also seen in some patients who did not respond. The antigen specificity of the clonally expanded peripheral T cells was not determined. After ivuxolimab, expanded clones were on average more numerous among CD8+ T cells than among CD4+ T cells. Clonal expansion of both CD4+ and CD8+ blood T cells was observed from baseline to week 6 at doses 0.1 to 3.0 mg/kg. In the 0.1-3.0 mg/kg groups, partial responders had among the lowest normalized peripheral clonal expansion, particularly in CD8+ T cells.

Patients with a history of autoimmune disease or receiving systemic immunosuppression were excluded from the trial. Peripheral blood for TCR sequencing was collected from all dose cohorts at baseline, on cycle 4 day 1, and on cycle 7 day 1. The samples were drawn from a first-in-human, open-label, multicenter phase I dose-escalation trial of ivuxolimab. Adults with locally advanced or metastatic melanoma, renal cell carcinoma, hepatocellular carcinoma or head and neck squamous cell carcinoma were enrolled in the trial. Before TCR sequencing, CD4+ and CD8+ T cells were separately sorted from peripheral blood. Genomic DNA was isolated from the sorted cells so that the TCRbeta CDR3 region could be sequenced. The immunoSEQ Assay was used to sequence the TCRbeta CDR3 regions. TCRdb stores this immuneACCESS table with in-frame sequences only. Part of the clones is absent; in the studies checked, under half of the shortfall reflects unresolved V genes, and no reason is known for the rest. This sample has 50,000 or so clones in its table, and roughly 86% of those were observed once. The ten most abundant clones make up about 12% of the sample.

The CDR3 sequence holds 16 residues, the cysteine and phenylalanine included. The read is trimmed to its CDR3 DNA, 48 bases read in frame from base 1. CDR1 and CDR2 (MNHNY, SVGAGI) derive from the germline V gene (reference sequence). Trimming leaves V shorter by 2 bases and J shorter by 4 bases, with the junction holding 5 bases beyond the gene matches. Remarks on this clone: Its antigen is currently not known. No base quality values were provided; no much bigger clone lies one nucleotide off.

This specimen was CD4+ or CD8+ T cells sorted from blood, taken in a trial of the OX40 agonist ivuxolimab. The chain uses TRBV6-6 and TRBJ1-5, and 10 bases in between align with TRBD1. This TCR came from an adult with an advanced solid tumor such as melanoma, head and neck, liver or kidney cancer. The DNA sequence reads TGTGCCAGCAGTTACCATGGACAGGGGGGGAATCAGCCCCAGCATTTT. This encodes CASSYHGQGGNQPQHF.